What follows is one T cell receptor beta chain and its context. The antigen remains undetermined. A single record per CDR3 protein comes from TCRdb applying MiXCR to the reads. The repertoire holds 600,000 to 800,000 distinct CDR3 sequences, with approximately 24% as singletons. The sample comes from a study of T cell repertoires in cytomegalovirus infection. Study-level background: Indications came from public TCR beta signatures; they pointed to CMV infection and to a matching HLA type.

The CDR3 covers 14 residues. Trimming at V came to 7 bases and at J to 6 bases, leaving 8 bases not matched to a gene. Germline loops: CDR1 SNHLY, CDR2 FYNNEI. Whole-study results and caveats: In two of eight donors, the top clonotype was HLA-C-restricted CMV-specific.

The chain couples TRBV2 to TRBJ2-7; 11 bases align to TRBD1. This clonotype was obtained from a human donor in good health (CMV status not recorded). Some clones in this sample may be carry-over from other donors' samples. Source material: CD8+ T cells from PBMCs. CDR3 residues: CASNPDRGLGEQYF. CDR3 bases: TGTGCCAGCAATCCGGACAGGGGGCTGGGCGAGCAGTACTTC.